This T cell receptor beta chain was retrieved from a study of blood T cells in healthy people across ages. PCR was performed a second time for about 6 to 12 cycles using a sample-barcoded 5' primer and a J-beta primer mix. TCRdb independently ran MiXCR on the 5' RACE reads; one entry per CDR3 protein. The table has roughly 800,000 distinct CDR3 sequences, 40% to 65% seen once. This CDR3 comprises 15 residues. V dropped 3 bases and J dropped 3 bases, with 14 bases sitting between them. Germline CDR1 and CDR2: MNHEY and SMNVEV (reference sequence). This clonotype was picked up one time. This receptor was taken from an elderly man in good health. The sequenced sample was blood. The genes are TRBV27 and TRBJ1-2; D call uncertain. The CDR3, as DNA: TGTGCCAGCAGTTTCGCCCCGCAGGTCGACTATGGCTACACCTTC. This encodes CASSFAPQVDYGYTF.